Shown below are 32 T cell receptor beta chains from a single sample sequenced in a study of blood T cell repertoires in COVID-19. The table came from immunoSEQ multiplex PCR; TCRdb's copy has only in-frame clones and leaves some out. This sample yields around 310,000 clones, of which roughly 90% are seen a single time; more than 6% belongs to the top ten. The source material was peripheral blood. Source of these receptors: a woman in her twenties or thirties with COVID-19, enrolled during active disease.

This clone came up once. The CDR3 sequence is CAISDLTSGPYEQYF. DNA of the CDR3: TGTGCCATCAGTGACTTGACTAGCGGGCCCTACGAGCAGTACTTC. The chain employs TRBV10-3 and TRBJ2-7; 10 bases agree with TRBD2. The CDR3 extends over 15 amino acids. In germline, CDR1 is ENHRY, CDR2 SYGVKD. V lost 3 bases to trimming and J lost 2 bases; unmatched junction nucleotides: 4.

The chain links TRBV19 to TRBJ1-5; D remains unclear. The CDR3 totals 15 residues. Germline CDR1 reads LNHDA; CDR2 reads SQIVND (reference sequence). Trimming shortened V by 1 base and J by 2 bases, and 9 bases separated the two germline ends. The CDR3 region is CASSIGSIGNQPQHF. The CDR3 DNA reads as TGTGCCAGTAGTATAGGCTCTATAGGCAATCAGCCCCAGCATTTT.

The table lists this clone with a few counts. The rearrangement joins TRBV28 to TRBJ2-2; TRBD2 aligns across 14 bases. V lost 6 bases and J lost 7; bases outside the gene matches: 4. In germline, CDR1 is MDHEN, CDR2 SYDVKM. This CDR3 contains 15 residues. The CDR3 nucleotides read TGTGCCAGCAGGACTAGCGGGAGGGCCATCGGGGAGCTGTTTTTT. It encodes CASRTSGRAIGELFF. Using reference TRBV28 and TRBJ2-2 for the parts outside the CDR3, the full variable domain is DVKVTQSSRYLVKRTGEKVFLECVQDMDHENMFWYRQDPGLGLRLIYFSYDVKMKEKGDIPEGYSVSREKKERFSLILESASTNQTSMYLCASRTSGRAIGELFFGEGSRLTVL.

The rearrangement joins TRBV4-2 to TRBJ2-1; 11 bases fit TRBD2. Germline trimming cut 3 bases from V and 0 bases from J; bases unmatched to any gene: 10. Germline CDR1 and CDR2: LGHNA and YNFKEQ. This CDR3 has 19 residues. The CDR3 region has the DNA TGTGCCAGCAGCCACTCCGGGACTAGCGGCCTTAGCTCCTACAATGAGCAGTTCTTC. It yields the protein CASSHSGTSGLSSYNEQFF.

This clone was detected only a few times. This chain connects TRBV2 to TRBJ1-2; a possible D gene is TRBD1 (5 bases). The length of the CDR3 is 12 residues. In germline, CDR1 is SNHLY, CDR2 FYNNEI. Trimming stripped 6 bases from V and 8 bases from J, with 13 bases between. The CDR3 DNA reads as TGTGCCAGCAGAACACAGGTGGGAGGCTACACCTTC. Amino acids: CASRTQVGGYTF.

V and J are TRBV7-2 and TRBJ1-2; 9 bases are a match to TRBD1. The J segment lost 2 bases and the V segment lost 5 bases, leaving 6 bases of the junction unmatched. Germline CDR1 is SGHTA and CDR2 is FQGNSA. This CDR3 contains 15 residues. CDR3 residues: CASSAGQGQNYGYTF. The CDR3 bases are TGTGCCAGCAGCGCGGGACAGGGACAGAACTATGGCTACACCTTC.

V gene TRBV14 combines with J gene TRBJ2-7, with TRBD1 identical over 7 bases. This CDR3 is 15 amino acids long. From germline, CDR1 is SGHDN and CDR2 FVKESK. V shed 2 bases and J 2 bases; nucleotides not matched to a gene: 6. The CDR3 bases are TGTGCCAGCAGCCAACTCGGACAGGTACCCTACGAGCAGTACTTC. This translates into CASSQLGQVPYEQYF.

V is TRBV27 and J is TRBJ2-3, with 7 bases that match TRBD1. After removal of 9 bases from V and 2 bases from J, the junction contained 8 bases not matched to a gene. This CDR3 comprises 14 residues. CDR1 MNHEY and CDR2 SMNVEV come from the germline V gene (reference sequence). CDR3 bases: TGTGCCAGTAACCCCGACAGGGCCACAGATACGCAGTATTTT. Translation gives CASNPDRATDTQYF.

This rearrangement joins TRBV7-3 to TRBJ2-5; D uncertain. CDR1 is SGHTA, CDR2 FQGTGA, per germline. V was cut by 5 bases and J by 7 bases, with 14 bases left in between. This CDR3 has 13 amino acids. CDR3 in DNA: TGTGCCAGCAGCCCAGCCCAGGCCCGGACCCAGTACTTC. Translated: CASSPAQARTQYF. The variable domain in full, with the rest retrieved from reference TRBV7-3 and TRBJ2-5, is GAGVSQTPSNKVTEKGKYVELRCDPISGHTALYWYRQSLGQGPEFLIYFQGTGAADDSGLPNDRFFAVRPEGSVSTLKIQRTERGDSAVYLCASSPAQARTQYFGPGTRLLVL.

This chain links TRBV15 with TRBJ2-7, with D perhaps TRBD1 (7 bases). CDR1 and CDR2 (germline): LNHNV, YYDKDF (reference sequence). This CDR3 comprises 14 residues. V dropped 2 bases and J dropped 5 bases, with 13 bases sitting between them. The CDR3 DNA reads TGTGCCACCAGCAGACGACAGGGAGGTAACGAGCAGTACTTC. It codes for CATSRRQGGNEQYF. Supplemented by reference TRBV15 and TRBJ2-7, the full variable domain reads DAMVIQNPRYQVTQFGKPVTLSCSQTLNHNVMYWYQQKSSQAPKLLFHYYDKDFNNEADTPDNFQSRRPNTSFCFLDIRSPGLGDTAMYLCATSRRQGGNEQYFGPGTRLTVT.

The rearrangement links TRBV7-8 to TRBJ1-6; 8 bases are shared with TRBD1. Per germline, CDR1 SGHVS and CDR2 FQNEAQ. With 5 bases clipped from V and 10 bases from J, the junction kept 10 bases outside the gene matches. The CDR3 totals 15 residues. In DNA, the CDR3 is TGTGCCAGCAGCCATAGCAGAACAGGGGGGTCACCCCTCCACTTT. It yields the protein CASSHSRTGGSPLHF. The variable domain in full, with the rest retrieved from reference TRBV7-8 and TRBJ1-6, is GAGVSQSPRYKVAKRGQDVALRCDPISGHVSLFWYQQALGQGPEFLTYFQNEAQLDKSGLPSDRFFAERPEGSVSTLKIQRTQQEDSAVYLCASSHSRTGGSPLHFGNGTRLTVT.

V usage is TRBV21-1 and J usage is TRBJ2-1; the table assigns TRBD2, which was not confirmed against the DNA. TRBV21-1 is annotated as a pseudogene. The CDR3 sequence is 19 residues long. This chain's CDR3 is CASSKTPGLAGLTYNEQFF. Written as DNA, the CDR3 is TGTGCCAGCAGCAAGACACCGGGACTAGCGGGCCTTACCTACAATGAGCAGTTCTTC.

The chain couples TRBV19 to TRBJ2-7, with 12 bases lining up with TRBD1. Germline values: CDR1 LNHDA, CDR2 SQIVND (reference sequence). This CDR3 spans 16 amino acids. J lost 4 bases, V lost 5 bases, and 9 bases had no gene match. In DNA, the CDR3 is TGTGCCAGTAGTGGACCGGGACAGGGGGCGAGGTACGAGCAGTACTTC. This encodes CASSGPGQGARYEQYF.

This rearrangement joins TRBV7-8 to TRBJ2-6; TRBD1 might be the D (6 bases). CDR1 and CDR2 (germline): SGHVS, FQNEAQ. The V and J ends lost 2 bases and 0 bases respectively, with 14 bases between them. This CDR3 has 18 amino acids. The CDR3 sequence is CASSLSGVDLSGANVLTF. CDR3 DNA: TGTGCCAGCAGCTTATCAGGGGTGGATCTCTCTGGGGCCAACGTCCTGACTTTC.

This chain uses TRBV27 with TRBJ1-2, with TRBD1 identical over 7 bases. CDR3 size: 13 residues. Germline assignment: CDR1 MNHEY and CDR2 SMNVEV (reference sequence). V lost 2 bases and J lost 10; bases outside the gene matches: 7. CDR3 bases: TGTGCCAGCAGTTTAGTGGGGACAGTACCCTACACCTTC. The encoded protein is CASSLVGTVPYTF.

In the case of this clone: The sample has other DNA sequences that encode this CDR3 too. The chain employs TRBV5-4 and TRBJ2-7, with TRBD2 matching 10 bases. CDR1 and CDR2 from the germline V gene are SGHNT and YYREEE (reference sequence). The CDR3 loop spans 13 amino acids. Losses at the gene ends were 3 bases for V and 4 bases for J; bases not matched to a gene: 1. The DNA of the CDR3 is TGTGCCAGCAGCTCTAGCGGGAGTTACGAGCAGTACTTC. This translates into CASSSSGSYEQYF.

CDR3 sequence: CASSERTGLYQPQHF. As DNA, the CDR3 is TGTGCCAGCAGTGAAAGGACAGGACTCTATCAGCCCCAGCATTTT. The gene calls are TRBV2 and TRBJ1-5; 7 positions agree with TRBD1. V shed 2 bases, J shed 5 bases, and the junction held 6 bases outside the gene matches. The CDR3 has 15 residues. Germline assignment: CDR1 SNHLY and CDR2 FYNNEI.

Only one count was recorded for this clone. This chain joins TRBV12-3 or TRBV12-4 and TRBJ2-1; 7 bases line up with TRBD2. J lost 5 bases, V lost 7 bases, and 5 bases had no gene match. The CDR3 runs to 13 residues. This CDR3 is CASKEGGDNEQFF. The CDR3 region has the DNA TGTGCCAGCAAAGAGGGAGGGGACAATGAGCAGTTCTTC.

The chain links TRBV6-5 to TRBJ2-5, with 8 bases matching TRBD2. The CDR3 is 15 residues long. J was trimmed by 5 bases and V by 0 bases; bases with no gene match: 5. Germline V gene data show CDR1 as MNHEY and CDR2 as SVGAGI. CDR3 in DNA: TGTGCCAGCAGTTACTCGAACGGCGGGAGGGAGACCCAGTACTTC. It translates to CASSYSNGGRETQYF.

The CDR3 nucleotides are TGTGCCAGCAGTTTCGGACAGGGGAGGTATGGCTACACCTTC. Translation: CASSFGQGRYGYTF. The J gene is TRBJ1-2, the V gene TRBV27; 9 positions agree with TRBD1. V was pared by 3 bases and J by 5 bases, with 4 bases of the junction left unmatched. This CDR3 has 14 residues. CDR1 is MNHEY and CDR2 is SMNVEV in the germline V gene (reference sequence).

This clone was observed a single time. This chain uses TRBV13 with TRBJ2-7; a weak D match, TRBD2 (6 bases). Germline lookup yields CDR1 PRHDT and CDR2 FYEKMQ (reference sequence). The CDR3 runs to 15 residues. Trimming took off 5 bases at V and 2 bases at J, with 16 bases between the two ends. In DNA form, the CDR3 reads TGTGCCAGCAGCCGCGGGGAAACGGGGGCCTACGAGCAGTACTTC. As protein: CASSRGETGAYEQYF.

V and J are TRBV7-2 and TRBJ1-4; D gene uncertain. The CDR3 has 14 residues. V was clipped by 1 base and J by 3 bases, with 6 bases between them. The germline V gene encodes CDR1 SGHTA and CDR2 FQGNSA. The CDR3 region is CASSLESANEKLFF. The CDR3 coding sequence is TGTGCCAGCAGCTTAGAGTCGGCTAATGAAAAACTGTTTTTT.

The chain recombines TRBV3-1 (or the pseudogene TRBV3-2) with TRBJ2-1; no clear D. Germline V gene data show CDR1 as LGHDT and CDR2 as YNNKEL (reference sequence). This CDR3 has 12 amino acids. V lost 1 base to trimming and J lost 4 bases, with 2 bases between them. CDR3 in amino acids: CASSQAYNEQFF. CDR3 DNA: TGTGCCAGCAGCCAAGCGTACAATGAGCAGTTCTTC.

This clone was recorded only once. The chain joins TRBV3-1 (or the pseudogene TRBV3-2) to TRBJ1-3; 7 bases fit TRBD1. The CDR3 loop spans 12 amino acids. The V gene's germline CDR1 is LGHDT and CDR2 YNNKEL (reference sequence). V gave up 6 bases and J gave up 8 bases; unmatched junction bases: 4. The CDR3 here is CASSVTGDTIYF. CDR3 coding DNA: TGTGCCAGCAGTGTCACAGGGGACACCATATATTTT.

J is TRBJ2-1 and V is TRBV2, with TRBD1 matching 12 bases. Germline assignment: CDR1 SNHLY and CDR2 FYNNEI. CDR3 length: 16 residues. The ends lost 6 bases at V and 6 bases at J; junction bases unmatched: 9. The CDR3 DNA is TGTGCCAGCAGCCCTTGGAGGGGACAGGGGGCCAATGAGCAGTTCTTC. This translates into CASSPWRGQGANEQFF.

The chain is built from TRBV6-2 or TRBV6-3 and TRBJ2-3; a weak D match, TRBD1 (6 bases). Germline CDR1 reads MNHEY; CDR2 reads SVGEGT. Between the trimmed V and J ends, which lost 1 base and 2 bases, there was a span of 10 bases. The CDR3 is made up of 15 amino acids. CDR3: CASSYWTDTTDTQYF. As DNA, the CDR3 is TGTGCCAGCAGTTACTGGACAGATACCACAGATACGCAGTATTTT.

This rearrangement joins TRBV9 to TRBJ2-5, with D maybe TRBD1 (7 bases). The V gene lost 0 bases and the J gene lost 5 bases, with 14 bases spanning the gap. The CDR3 consists of 15 residues. Per germline, CDR1 SGDLS and CDR2 YYNGEE. For the CDR3, the DNA is TGTGCCAGCAGCGTAGCGGGGGCAGGGGGGGAGACCCAGTACTTC. Amino acid sequence: CASSVAGAGGETQYF. The whole variable domain, remainder taken from reference TRBV9 and TRBJ2-5, is DSGVTQTPKHLITATGQRVTLRCSPRSGDLSVYWYQQSLDQGLQFLIQYYNGEERAKGNILERFSAQQFPDLHSELNLSSLELGDSALYFCASSVAGAGGETQYFGPGTRLLVL.

The chain recombines TRBV27 with TRBJ2-2; the match to TRBD2 covers 7 bases. Per the germline V gene, CDR1 is MNHEY and CDR2 is SMNVEV (reference sequence). The CDR3 has 15 amino acids. J was trimmed by 5 bases and V by 1 base; bases with no gene match: 4. The CDR3 spells CASSLFGGLTGELFF. Written as DNA, the CDR3 is TGTGCCAGCAGTTTATTTGGGGGACTAACCGGGGAGCTGTTTTTT.

As concerns this clone: One end of the junction does not line up with germline, which may come from a read error. The chain recombines TRBV18 with TRBJ2-1; weak D call: TRBD2 (6 bases). Germline V gene lookup returns CDR1 KGHSH and CDR2 LQKENI. The CDR3 consists of 16 residues. CDR3 loop: CASSPPGLPSYNEQFF. The CDR3 region has the DNA TGTGCCAGCTCCCCACCGGGACTCCCTTCCTACAATGAGCAGTTCTTC.

The V call is TRBV7-2, the J call TRBJ2-2; TRBD1 matches 8 bases. Germline V gene data show CDR1 as SGHTA and CDR2 as FQGNSA. This CDR3 is 16 amino acids long. Trimming took 5 bases from V and 3 from J; bases not matched to a gene: 8. The CDR3, as DNA: TGTGCCAGCAGCACTCTACAGGGGGGCCACACCGGGGAGCTGTTTTTT. It specifies CASSTLQGGHTGELFF.

This chain uses TRBV5-1 with TRBJ2-6, with a tentative D call TRBD2 (6 bases). V was clipped by 5 bases and J by 4 bases, with 13 bases between them. The CDR3 length is 15 residues. Germline CDR1 SGHRS, CDR2 YFSETQ. Here the CDR3 DNA reads TGCGCCAGCAGGTTCGGGAGACCCGGGGCCAACGTCCTGACTTTC. Translated, it gives CASRFGRPGANVLTF.

V usage is TRBV5-1 and J usage is TRBJ2-7; a possible D gene is TRBD1 (8 bases). Trimming took 3 bases from V and 1 from J, leaving 14 bases between them. CDR1 is SGHRS and CDR2 is YFSETQ in the germline V gene. CDR3 size: 15 residues. The CDR3, as DNA: TGCGCCAGCAGCTCCGACAGGGGAGGGTCCTACGAGCAGTACTTC. Its translation: CASSSDRGGSYEQYF.